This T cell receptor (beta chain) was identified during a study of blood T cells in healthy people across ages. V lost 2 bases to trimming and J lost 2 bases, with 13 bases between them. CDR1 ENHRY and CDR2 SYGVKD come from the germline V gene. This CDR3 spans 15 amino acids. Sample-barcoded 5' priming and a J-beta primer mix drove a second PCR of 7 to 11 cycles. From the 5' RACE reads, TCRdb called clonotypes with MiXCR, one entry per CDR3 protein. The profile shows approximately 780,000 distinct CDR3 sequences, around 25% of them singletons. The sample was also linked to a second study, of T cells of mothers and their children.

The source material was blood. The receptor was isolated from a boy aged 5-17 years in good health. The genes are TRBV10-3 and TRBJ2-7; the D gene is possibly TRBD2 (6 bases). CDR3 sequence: CAISERTKTPYEQYF. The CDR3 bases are TGTGCCATCAGTGAGAGGACTAAAACTCCCTACGAGCAGTACTTC.